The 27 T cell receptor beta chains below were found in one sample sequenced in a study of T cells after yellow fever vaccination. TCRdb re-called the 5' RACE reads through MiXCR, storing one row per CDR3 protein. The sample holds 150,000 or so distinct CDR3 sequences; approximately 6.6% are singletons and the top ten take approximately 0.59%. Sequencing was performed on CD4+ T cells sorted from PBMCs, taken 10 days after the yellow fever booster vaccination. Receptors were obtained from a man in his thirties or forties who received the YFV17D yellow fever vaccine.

The CDR3 protein is CSARGPGRPTGANVLTF. CDR3 coding DNA: TGCAGTGCTAGAGGTCCGGGACGGCCGACTGGGGCCAACGTCCTGACTTTC. The chain recombines TRBV20-1 with TRBJ2-6; possibly TRBD1 or TRBD2 for D (5 bases each). Looked up from germline, CDR1 is DFQATT and CDR2 is SNEGSKA (reference sequence). This CDR3 comprises 17 residues. The V end was cut by 1 base, the J end by 2 bases, with 15 bases between.

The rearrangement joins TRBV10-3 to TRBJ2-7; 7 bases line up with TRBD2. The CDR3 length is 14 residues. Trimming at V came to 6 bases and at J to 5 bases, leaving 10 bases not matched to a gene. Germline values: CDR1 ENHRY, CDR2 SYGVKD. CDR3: CAIRGAGTPDEQYF. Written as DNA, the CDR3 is TGTGCCATCAGGGGAGCGGGGACCCCGGACGAGCAGTACTTC.

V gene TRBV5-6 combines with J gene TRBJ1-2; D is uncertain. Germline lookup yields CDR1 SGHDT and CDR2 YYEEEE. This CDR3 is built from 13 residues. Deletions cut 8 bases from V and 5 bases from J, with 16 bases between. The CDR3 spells CARSPGRLYGYTF. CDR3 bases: TGTGCCAGGAGCCCCGGGCGGCTGTATGGCTACACCTTC.

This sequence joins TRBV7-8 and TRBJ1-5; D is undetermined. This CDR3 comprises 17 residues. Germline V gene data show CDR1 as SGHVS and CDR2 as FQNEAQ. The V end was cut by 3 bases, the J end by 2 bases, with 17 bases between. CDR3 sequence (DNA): TGTGCCAGCAGCTTCGGAAGGGTGATACATGGCAATCAGCCCCAGCATTTT. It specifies CASSFGRVIHGNQPQHF.

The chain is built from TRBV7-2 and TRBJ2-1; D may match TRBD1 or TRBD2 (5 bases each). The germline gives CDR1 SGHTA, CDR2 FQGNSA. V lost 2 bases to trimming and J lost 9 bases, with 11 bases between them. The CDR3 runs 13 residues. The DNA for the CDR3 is TGTGCCAGCAGCTTAAGCTCGGGGCTTGAGCAGTTCTTC. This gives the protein CASSLSSGLEQFF.

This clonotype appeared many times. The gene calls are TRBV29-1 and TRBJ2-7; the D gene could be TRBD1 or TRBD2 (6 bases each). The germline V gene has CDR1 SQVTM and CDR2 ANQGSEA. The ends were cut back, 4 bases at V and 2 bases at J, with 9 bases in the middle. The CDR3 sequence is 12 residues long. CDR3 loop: CSVGRDTYEQYF. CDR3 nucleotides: TGCAGCGTTGGGAGGGACACCTACGAGCAGTACTTC.

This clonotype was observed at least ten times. CDR3 loop: CASSLAGKLTGELFF. Here the CDR3 DNA reads TGTGCCAGCAGCTTAGCCGGGAAATTAACCGGGGAGCTGTTTTTT. The gene calls are TRBV7-2 and TRBJ2-2; D is possibly TRBD2 (5 bases). The CDR3 length is 15 residues. CDR1 and CDR2 (germline): SGHTA, FQGNSA. Trimming removed 0 bases from V and 5 bases from J, with 10 bases in between.

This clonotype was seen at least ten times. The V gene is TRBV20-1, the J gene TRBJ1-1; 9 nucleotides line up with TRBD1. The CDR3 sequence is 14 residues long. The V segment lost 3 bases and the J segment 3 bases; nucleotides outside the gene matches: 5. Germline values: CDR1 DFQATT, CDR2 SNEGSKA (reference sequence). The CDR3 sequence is CSASQGQGHTEAFF. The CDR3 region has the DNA TGCAGTGCTAGTCAGGGACAGGGACACACTGAAGCTTTCTTT.

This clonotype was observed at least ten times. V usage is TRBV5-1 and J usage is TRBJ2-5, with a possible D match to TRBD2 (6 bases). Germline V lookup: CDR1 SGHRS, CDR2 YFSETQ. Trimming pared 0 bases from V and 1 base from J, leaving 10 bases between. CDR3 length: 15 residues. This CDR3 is CASSLVREAQETQYF. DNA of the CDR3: TGCGCCAGCAGCTTGGTGCGGGAAGCCCAAGAGACCCAGTACTTC. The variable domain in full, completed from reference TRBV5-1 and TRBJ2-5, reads KAGVTQTPRYLIKTRGQQVTLSCSPISGHRSVSWYQQTPGQGLQFLFEYFSETQRNKGNFPGRFSGRQFSNSRSEMNVSTLELGDSALYLCASSLVREAQETQYFGPGTRLLVL.

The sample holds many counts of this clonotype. CDR3 bases: TGTGCCAGCAGGGGCCGGGACAGACTCTACGAGCAGTACTTC. Amino acids: CASRGRDRLYEQYF. The chain carries TRBV28 and TRBJ2-7; 7 bases map to TRBD1. The CDR3 contains 14 residues. Germline V gene data show CDR1 as MDHEN and CDR2 as SYDVKM. V was clipped by 6 bases and J by 3 bases; unmatched bases: 8.

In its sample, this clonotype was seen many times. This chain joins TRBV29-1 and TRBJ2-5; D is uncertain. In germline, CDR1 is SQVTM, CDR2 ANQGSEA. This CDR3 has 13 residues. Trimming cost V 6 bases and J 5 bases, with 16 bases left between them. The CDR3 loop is CSVLTRSGETQYF. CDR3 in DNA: TGCAGCGTCTTAACTCGATCTGGGGAGACCCAGTACTTC.

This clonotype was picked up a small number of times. The CDR3: CATSKRDRAYEQYF. In DNA, the CDR3 is TGTGCCACCAGCAAGCGGGACAGGGCCTACGAGCAGTACTTC. The rearrangement joins TRBV15 to TRBJ2-7; 9 bases are a match to TRBD1. The CDR3 totals 14 residues. Unmatched junction bases numbered 3, after V lost 4 bases and J lost 2 bases. The germline V gene has CDR1 LNHNV and CDR2 YYDKDF (reference sequence).

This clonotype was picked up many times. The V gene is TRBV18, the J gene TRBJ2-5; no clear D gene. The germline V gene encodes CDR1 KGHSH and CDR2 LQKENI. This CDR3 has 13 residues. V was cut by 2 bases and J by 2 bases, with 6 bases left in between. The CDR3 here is CASSPGKQETQYF. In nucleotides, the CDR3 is TGTGCCAGCTCACCAGGGAAACAAGAGACCCAGTACTTC.

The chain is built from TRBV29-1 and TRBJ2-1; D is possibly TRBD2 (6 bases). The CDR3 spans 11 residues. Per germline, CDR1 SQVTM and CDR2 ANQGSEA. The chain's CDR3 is CTHGGLNEQFF. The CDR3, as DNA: TGCACCCATGGGGGACTGAATGAGCAGTTCTTC.

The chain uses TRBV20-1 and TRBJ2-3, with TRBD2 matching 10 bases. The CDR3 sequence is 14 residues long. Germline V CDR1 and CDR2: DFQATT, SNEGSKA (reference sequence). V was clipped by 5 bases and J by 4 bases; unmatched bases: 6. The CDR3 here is CSAHSGRIADTQYF. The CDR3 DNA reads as TGCAGTGCTCATAGCGGGAGGATTGCAGATACGCAGTATTTT.

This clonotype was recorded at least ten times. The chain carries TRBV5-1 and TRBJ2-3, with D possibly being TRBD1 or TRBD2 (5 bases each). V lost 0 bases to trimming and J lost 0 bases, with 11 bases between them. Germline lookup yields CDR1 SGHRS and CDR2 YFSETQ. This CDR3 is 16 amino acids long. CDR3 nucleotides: TGCGCCAGCAGCTTGGAAGGGGAGTCTAGCACAGATACGCAGTATTTT. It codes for CASSLEGESSTDTQYF.

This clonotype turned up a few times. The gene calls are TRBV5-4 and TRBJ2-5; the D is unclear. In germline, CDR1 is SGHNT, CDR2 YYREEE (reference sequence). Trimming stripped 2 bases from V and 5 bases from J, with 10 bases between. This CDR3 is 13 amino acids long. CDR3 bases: TGTGCCAGCAGCTTACCCCCCGGCGAGACCCAGTACTTC. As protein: CASSLPPGETQYF.

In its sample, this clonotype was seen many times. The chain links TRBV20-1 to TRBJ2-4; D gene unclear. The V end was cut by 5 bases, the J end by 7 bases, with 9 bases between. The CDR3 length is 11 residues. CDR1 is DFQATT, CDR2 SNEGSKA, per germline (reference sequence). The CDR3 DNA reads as TGCAGTGCTGGGCCTAGTAACATTCAGTACTTC. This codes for CSAGPSNIQYF.

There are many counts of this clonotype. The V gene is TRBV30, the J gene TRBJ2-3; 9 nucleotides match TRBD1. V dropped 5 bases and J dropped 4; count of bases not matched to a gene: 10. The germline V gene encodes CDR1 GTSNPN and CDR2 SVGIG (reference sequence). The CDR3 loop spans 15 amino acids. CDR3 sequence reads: CAWATGTGHSDTQYF. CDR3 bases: TGTGCCTGGGCTACCGGGACAGGGCACTCAGATACGCAGTATTTT.

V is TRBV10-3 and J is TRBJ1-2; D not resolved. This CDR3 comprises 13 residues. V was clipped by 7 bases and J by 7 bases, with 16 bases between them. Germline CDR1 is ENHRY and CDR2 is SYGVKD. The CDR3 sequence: CAITSGLRSGYTF. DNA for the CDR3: TGTGCCATCACTTCCGGGCTGAGAAGTGGCTACACCTTC.

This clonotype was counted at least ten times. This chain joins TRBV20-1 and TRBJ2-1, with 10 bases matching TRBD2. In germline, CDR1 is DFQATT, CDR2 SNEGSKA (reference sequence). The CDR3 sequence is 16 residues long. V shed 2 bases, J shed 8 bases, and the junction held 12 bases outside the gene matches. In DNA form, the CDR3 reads TGCAGTGCTAGAACGCTAGCGGGAGCGCCGTTACATGAGCAGTTCTTC. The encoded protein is CSARTLAGAPLHEQFF.

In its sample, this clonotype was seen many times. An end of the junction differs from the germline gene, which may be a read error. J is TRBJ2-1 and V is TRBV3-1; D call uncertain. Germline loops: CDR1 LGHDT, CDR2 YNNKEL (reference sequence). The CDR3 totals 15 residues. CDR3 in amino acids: CASSQDHGSFNEQFF. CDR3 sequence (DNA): TGTGCCAGCAGCCAAGATCACGGATCCTTCAATGAGCAGTTCTTC.

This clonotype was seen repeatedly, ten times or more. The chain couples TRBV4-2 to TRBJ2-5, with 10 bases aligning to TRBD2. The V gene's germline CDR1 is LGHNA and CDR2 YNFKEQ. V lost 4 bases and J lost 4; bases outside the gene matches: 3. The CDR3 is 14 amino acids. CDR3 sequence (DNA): TGTGCCAGCAGCCCGTCTAGCGGGAGAGAGACCCAGTACTTC. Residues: CASSPSSGRETQYF.

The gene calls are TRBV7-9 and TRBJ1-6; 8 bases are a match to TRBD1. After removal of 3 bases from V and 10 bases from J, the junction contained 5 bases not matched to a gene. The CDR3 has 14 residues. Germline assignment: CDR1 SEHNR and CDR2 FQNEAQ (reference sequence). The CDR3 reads CASSFGQGASPLHF. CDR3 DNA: TGTGCCAGCAGCTTTGGACAGGGTGCCTCACCCCTCCACTTT.

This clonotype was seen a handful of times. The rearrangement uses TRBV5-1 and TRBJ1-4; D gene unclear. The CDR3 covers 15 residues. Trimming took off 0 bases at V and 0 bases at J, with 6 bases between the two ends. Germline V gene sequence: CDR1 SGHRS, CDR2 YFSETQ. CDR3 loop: CASSLAFSTNEKLFF. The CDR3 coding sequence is TGCGCCAGCAGCTTGGCTTTTTCAACTAATGAAAAACTGTTTTTT.

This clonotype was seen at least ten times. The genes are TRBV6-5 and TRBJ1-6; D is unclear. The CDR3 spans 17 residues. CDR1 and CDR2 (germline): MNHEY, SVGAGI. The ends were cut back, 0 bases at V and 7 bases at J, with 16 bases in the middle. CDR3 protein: CASSYSDRSSGNSPLHF. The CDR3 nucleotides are TGTGCCAGCAGTTACTCGGACCGATCATCTGGGAATTCACCCCTCCACTTT.

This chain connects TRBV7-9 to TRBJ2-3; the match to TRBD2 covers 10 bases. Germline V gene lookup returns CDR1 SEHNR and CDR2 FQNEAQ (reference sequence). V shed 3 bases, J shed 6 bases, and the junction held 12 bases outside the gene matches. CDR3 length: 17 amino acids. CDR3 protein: CASSLGAASGSGDTQYF. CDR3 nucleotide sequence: TGTGCCAGCAGCTTGGGGGCTGCTAGCGGGAGTGGGGATACGCAGTATTTT. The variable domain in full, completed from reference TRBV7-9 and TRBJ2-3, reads DTGVSQNPRHKITKRGQNVTFRCDPISEHNRLYWYRQTLGQGPEFLTYFQNEAQLEKSRLLSDRFSAERPKGSFSTLEIQRTEQGDSAMYLCASSLGAASGSGDTQYFGPGTRLTVL.